This TCR beta chain was found in a study of vaccination effects on CD4 cells after COVID-19. Study-wide results and limits: Vaccine-induced clones in healthy vaccinees cross-reacted with common cold coronaviruses in only 1 of 255 cases.

Germline V gene lookup returns CDR1 LNHDA and CDR2 SQIVND (reference sequence). The CDR3 has 14 residues. V was cut by 0 bases and J by 6 bases, with 9 bases left in between. Sequencing followed a ViraFEST assay step that expanded antigen-specific CD4+ T cells with viral peptide pools. Culturing for roughly 10 days preceded CD4+ T cell isolation. Two-dose vaccination with either BNT162b2 or mRNA-1273 was given to the participants. IL-2 at around 9.8 IU/ml and peptides at 10 ug/ml were added to cultured PBMC, around 2.2 million per well. At days 3 and 7, half of the medium was exchanged for IL-2 medium. This clone was seen more than once but under ten times. The antigen is undetermined. Profiled with immunoSEQ multiplex PCR; TCRdb holds only in-frame clones, not every one. The sample includes tens of thousands of clones, 78% of them seen just once.

The origin of this receptor is a human donor who received a COVID-19 vaccine. The chain is built from TRBV19 and TRBJ2-1; D uncertain. This specimen was CD4+ T cells from PBMCs cultured with HCoV-OC43 spike peptides, taken after COVID-19 vaccination. Subset denoted: HCoV-OC43 spike overlapping peptide pool stimulation. The CDR3, as DNA: TGTGCCAGTAGTATAGACCCGGTCGGCAATGAGCAGTTCTTC. As protein: CASSIDPVGNEQFF.